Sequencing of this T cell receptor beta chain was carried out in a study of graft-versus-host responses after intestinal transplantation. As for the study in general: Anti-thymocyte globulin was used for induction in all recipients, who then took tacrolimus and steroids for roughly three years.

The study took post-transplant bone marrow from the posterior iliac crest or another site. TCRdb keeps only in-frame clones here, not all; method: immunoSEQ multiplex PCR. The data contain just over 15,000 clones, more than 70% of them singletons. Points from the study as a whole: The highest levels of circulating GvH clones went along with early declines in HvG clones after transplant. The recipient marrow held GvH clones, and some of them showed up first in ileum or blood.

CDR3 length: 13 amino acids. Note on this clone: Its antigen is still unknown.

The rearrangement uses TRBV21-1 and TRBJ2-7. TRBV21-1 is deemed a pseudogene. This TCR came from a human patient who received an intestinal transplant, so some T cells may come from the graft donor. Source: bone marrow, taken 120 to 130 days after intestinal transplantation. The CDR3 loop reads CATHGGRDYEQYF. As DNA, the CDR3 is TGTGCCACACACGGGGGCAGGGATTACGAGCAGTACTTC.